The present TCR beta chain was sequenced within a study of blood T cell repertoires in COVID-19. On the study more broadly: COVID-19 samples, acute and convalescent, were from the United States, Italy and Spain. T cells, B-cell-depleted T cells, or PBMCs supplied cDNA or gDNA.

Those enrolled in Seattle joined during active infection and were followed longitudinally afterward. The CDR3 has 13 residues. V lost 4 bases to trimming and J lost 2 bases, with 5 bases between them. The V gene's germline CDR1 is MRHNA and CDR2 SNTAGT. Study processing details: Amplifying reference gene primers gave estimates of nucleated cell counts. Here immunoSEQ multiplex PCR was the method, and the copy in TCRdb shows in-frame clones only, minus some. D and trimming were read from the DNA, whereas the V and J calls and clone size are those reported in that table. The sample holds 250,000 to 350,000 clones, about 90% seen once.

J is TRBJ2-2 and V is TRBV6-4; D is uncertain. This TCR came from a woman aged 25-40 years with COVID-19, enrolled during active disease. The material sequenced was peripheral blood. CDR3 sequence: CASSVENTGELFF. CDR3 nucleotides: TGTGCCAGCAGTGTAGAAAACACCGGGGAGCTGTTTTTT.